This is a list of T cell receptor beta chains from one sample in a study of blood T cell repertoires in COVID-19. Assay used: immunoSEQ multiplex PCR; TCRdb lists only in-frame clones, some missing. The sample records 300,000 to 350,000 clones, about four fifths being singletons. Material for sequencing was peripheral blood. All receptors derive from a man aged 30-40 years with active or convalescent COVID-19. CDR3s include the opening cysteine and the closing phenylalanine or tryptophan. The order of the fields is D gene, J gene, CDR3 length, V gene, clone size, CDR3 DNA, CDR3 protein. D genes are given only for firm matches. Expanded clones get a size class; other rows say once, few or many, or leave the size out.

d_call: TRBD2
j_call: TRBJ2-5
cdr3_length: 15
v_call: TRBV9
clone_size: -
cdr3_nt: TGTGCCAGCAGCGTATCCGGGCGGGGGCAAGAGACCCAGTACTTC
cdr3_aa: CASSVSGRGQETQYF

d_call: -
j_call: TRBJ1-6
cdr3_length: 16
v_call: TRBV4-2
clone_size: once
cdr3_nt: TGTGCCAGCAGCCTCCCAACGGGGGGCTATAATTCACCCCTCCACTTT
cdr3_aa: CASSLPTGGYNSPLHF

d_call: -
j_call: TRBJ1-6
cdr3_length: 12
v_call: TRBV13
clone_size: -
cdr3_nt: TGTGCCAGCAGTACCGAGAATTCACCCCTCCACTTT
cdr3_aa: CASSTENSPLHF

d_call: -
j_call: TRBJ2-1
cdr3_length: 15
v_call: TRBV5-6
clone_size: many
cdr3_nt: TGTGCCAGCAGCTCGGGCGGGACCGTCCTCAATGAGCAGTTCTTC
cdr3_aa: CASSSGGTVLNEQFF

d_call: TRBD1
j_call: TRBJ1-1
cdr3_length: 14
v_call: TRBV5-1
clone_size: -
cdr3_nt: TGCGCCAGCAGCACCGGACAGGGAAAGGTTGTAGCTTTCTTT
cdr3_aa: CASSTGQGKVVAFF

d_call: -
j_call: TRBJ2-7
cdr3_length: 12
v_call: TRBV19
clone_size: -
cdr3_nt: TGTGCCAGCCAAACCGAGGGCTACGAGCAGTACTTC
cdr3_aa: CASQTEGYEQYF

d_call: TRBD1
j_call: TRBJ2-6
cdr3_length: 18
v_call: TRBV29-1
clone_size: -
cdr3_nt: TGCAGCGTTGAACACCGGGACAGATCCAGGGCTGGGGCCAACGTCCTGACTTTC
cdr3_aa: CSVEHRDRSRAGANVLTF

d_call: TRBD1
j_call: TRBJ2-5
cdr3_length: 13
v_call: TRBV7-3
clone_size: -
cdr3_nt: TGTGCCAGCAGCCCACAGGGGACCGAGACCCAGTACTTC
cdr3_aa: CASSPQGTETQYF

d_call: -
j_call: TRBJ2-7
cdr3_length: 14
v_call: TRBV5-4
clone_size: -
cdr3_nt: TGTGCCAGCAGCAGGGACGGGGGAGCCTATGAGCAGTACTTC
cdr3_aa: CASSRDGGAYEQYF

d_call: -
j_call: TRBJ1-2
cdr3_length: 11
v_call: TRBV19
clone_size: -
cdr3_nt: TGTGCCAGTAACAGGATTTATGGCTACACCTTC
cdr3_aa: CASNRIYGYTF

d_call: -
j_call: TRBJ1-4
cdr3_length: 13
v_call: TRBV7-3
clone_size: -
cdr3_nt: TGTGCCAGTCCGTGGCCCCCGGGTGAAAAACTGTTTTTT
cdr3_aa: CASPWPPGEKLFF

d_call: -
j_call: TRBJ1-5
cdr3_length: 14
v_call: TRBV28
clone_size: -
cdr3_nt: TGTGCCTACGGAGGATTCTTCTCGGGAGAGCCCCAGCATTTT
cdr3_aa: CAYGGFFSGEPQHF

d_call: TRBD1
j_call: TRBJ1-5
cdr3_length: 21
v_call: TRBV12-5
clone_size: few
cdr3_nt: TGTGCTAGTGGTTTGTCCGTCTTGGGAAGGGGGCGGTCTCGGAGCAATCAGCCCCAGCATTTT
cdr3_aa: CASGLSVLGRGRSRSNQPQHF

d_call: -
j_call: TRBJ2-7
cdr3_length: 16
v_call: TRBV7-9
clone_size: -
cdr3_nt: TGTGCCAGCAGCTTAGTCCCGGGACTGAGGCGAGTAGGGCAGTACTTC
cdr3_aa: CASSLVPGLRRVGQYF

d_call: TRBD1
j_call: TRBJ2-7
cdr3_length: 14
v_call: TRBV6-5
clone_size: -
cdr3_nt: TGTGCCAGCAGTTACGGGGACAGTTCTCGCGAGCAGTACTTC
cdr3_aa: CASSYGDSSREQYF

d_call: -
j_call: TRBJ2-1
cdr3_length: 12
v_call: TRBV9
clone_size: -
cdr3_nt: TGTGCCAGCAGCGTAGAACTTAATGAGCAGTTCTTC
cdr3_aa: CASSVELNEQFF

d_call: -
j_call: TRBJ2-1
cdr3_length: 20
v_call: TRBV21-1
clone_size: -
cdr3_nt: TGTGCCAGCAGCAAAAGGGGGACTAGCTCCCGCATAGGCGCAGACAATGAGCAGTTCTTC
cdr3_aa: CASSKRGTSSRIGADNEQFF

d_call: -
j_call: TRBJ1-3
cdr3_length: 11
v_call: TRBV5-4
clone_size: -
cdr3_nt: TGTGCCCGCCACGGTGGAAACACCATATATTTT
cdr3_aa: CARHGGNTIYF

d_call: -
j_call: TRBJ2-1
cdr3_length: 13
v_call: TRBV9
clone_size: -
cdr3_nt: TGTGCCAGTCAGCGGAGCTCCTACAATGAGCAGTTCTTC
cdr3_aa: CASQRSSYNEQFF

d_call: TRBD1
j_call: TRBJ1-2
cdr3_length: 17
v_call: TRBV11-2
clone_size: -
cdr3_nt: TGTGCCAGCAGCTTAGATCCGCCGACAGGGGCCAACTATGGCTACACCTTC
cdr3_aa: CASSLDPPTGANYGYTF

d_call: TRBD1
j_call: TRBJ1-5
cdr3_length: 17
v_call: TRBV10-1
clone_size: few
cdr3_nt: TGCGCCAGCAACTACCCCCGGGACAGGGATAGCAATCAGCCCCAGCATTTT
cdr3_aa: CASNYPRDRDSNQPQHF

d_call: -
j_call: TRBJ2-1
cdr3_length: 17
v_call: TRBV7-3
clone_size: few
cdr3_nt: TGTGCCAGCAGCCTCACCCATGACAGACCCCTGACGGATGAGCAGTTCTTC
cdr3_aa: CASSLTHDRPLTDEQFF

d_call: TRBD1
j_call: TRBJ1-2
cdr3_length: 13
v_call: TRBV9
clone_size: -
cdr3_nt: TGTGCCAGCAGCGAGACAGGGAACTATGGCTACACCTTC
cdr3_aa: CASSETGNYGYTF

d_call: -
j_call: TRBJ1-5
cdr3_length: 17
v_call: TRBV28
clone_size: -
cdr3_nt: TGTGCCAGCCGCCGTCTCGCAGGGGACGTTAGCAATCAGCCCCAGCATTTT
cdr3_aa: CASRRLAGDVSNQPQHF

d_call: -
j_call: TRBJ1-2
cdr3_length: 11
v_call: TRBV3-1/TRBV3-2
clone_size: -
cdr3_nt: TGTGCCAGCAGCCAAGGGAGGGGCTACACCTTC
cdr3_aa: CASSQGRGYTF

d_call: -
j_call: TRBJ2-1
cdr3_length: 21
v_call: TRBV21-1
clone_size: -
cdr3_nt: TGTGCCAGCCCAGGCCCGGTCCGACTAGCGGTTATCACCCCTCTTCCCAATGAGCAGTTCTTC
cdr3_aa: CASPGPVRLAVITPLPNEQFF

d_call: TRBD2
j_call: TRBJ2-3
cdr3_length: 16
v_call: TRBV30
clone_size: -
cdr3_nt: TGTGCCTGGAGTGTACTGAGCGGGGGGGCGACAGATACGCAGTATTTT
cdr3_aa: CAWSVLSGGATDTQYF